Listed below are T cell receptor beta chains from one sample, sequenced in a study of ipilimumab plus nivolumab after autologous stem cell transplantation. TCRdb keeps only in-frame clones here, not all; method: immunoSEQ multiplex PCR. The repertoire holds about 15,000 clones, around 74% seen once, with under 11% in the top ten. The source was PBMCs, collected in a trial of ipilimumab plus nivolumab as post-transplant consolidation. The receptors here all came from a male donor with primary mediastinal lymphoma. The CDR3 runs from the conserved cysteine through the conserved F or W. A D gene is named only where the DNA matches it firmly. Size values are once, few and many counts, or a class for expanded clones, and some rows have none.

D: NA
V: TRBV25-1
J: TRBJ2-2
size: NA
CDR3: CASSEYERSTGELFF
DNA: TGTGCCAGCAGTGAATACGAGAGGAGCACCGGGGAGCTGTTTTTT

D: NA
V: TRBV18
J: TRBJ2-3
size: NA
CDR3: CASSGSRTDTQYF
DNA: TGTGCCAGCTCAGGGAGCCGCACAGATACGCAGTATTTT

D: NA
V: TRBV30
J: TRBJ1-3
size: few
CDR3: CARGGVGSGNTIYF
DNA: TGTGCCCGAGGAGGGGTGGGCTCTGGAAACACCATATATTTT

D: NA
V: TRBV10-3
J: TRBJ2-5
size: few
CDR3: CAISTGTQPETQYF
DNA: TGTGCCATCAGCACCGGGACGCAACCGGAGACCCAGTACTTC

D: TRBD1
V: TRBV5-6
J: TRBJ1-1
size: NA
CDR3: CASSLLDRDMNTEAFF
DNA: TGTGCCAGCAGCTTGTTGGACAGGGACATGAACACTGAAGCTTTCTTT

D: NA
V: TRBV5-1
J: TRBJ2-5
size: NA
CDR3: CASSQGTATGEQYF
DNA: TGCGCCAGCAGCCAGGGGACGGCCACCGGGGAGCAGTACTTC

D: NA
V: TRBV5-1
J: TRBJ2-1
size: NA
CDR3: CASSIQTGYNEQFF
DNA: TGCGCCAGCAGCATACAGACAGGTTACAATGAGCAGTTCTTC

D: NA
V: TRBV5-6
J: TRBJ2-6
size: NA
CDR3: CATSKPSGANVLTF
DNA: TGTGCCACCTCGAAGCCCTCTGGGGCCAACGTCCTGACTTTC

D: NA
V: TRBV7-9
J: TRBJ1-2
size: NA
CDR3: CASSSQGRDYGYTF
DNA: TGTGCCAGCAGCTCTCAGGGGCGGGACTATGGCTACACCTTC

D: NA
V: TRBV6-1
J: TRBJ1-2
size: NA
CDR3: CASSPTGARGYTF
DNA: TGTGCCAGCAGTCCTACGGGGGCGCGAGGCTACACCTTC

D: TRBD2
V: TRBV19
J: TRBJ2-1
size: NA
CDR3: CASTPGLLGGGSYNEQFF
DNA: TGTGCCAGTACCCCCGGGCTACTAGGCGGGGGGTCCTACAATGAGCAGTTCTTC

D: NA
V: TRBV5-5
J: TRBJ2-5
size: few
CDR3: CASSLLQESGETQYF
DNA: TGTGCCAGCAGCTTGTTGCAGGAATCAGGAGAGACCCAGTACTTC

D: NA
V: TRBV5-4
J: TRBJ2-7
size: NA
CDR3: CASSLAASYEQYF
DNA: TGTGCCAGCAGCTTGGCGGCTTCTTACGAGCAGTACTTC

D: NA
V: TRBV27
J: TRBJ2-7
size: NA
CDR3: CASSLRPSSYEQYF
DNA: TGTGCCAGCAGTTTACGGCCCAGCTCCTACGAGCAGTACTTC

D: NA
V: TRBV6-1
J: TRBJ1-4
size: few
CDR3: CASTQPGGQGEKLFF
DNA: TGTGCCAGCACTCAACCCGGGGGGCAGGGTGAAAAACTGTTTTTT

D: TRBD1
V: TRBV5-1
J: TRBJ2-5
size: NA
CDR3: CASSVEPTGQETQYF
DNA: TGCGCCAGCAGCGTAGAACCGACAGGGCAAGAGACCCAGTACTTC

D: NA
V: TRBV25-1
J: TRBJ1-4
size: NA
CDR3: CASSESSGKLFF
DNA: TGTGCCAGCAGTGAATCTAGCGGGAAACTGTTTTTT

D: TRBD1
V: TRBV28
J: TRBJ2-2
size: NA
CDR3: CASRPPGQTITGELFF
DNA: TGTGCCAGCAGACCCCCGGGACAGACGATCACCGGGGAGCTGTTTTTT

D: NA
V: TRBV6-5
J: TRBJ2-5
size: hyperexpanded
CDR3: CASSRTRRQTQYF
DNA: TGTGCCAGCAGTCGTACTAGGAGGCAGACCCAGTACTTC

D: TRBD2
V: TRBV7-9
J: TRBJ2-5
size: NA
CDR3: CASCRGLAAETQYF
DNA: TGTGCCAGCTGTAGGGGACTAGCGGCAGAGACCCAGTACTTC

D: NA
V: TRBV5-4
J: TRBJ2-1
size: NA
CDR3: CASSPPAGDNEQFF
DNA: TGTGCCAGCAGCCCTCCGGCGGGTGACAATGAGCAGTTCTTC

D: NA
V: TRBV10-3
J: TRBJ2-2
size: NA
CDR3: CATGRTANTGELFF
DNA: TGTGCCACCGGCCGAACTGCGAACACCGGGGAGCTGTTTTTT

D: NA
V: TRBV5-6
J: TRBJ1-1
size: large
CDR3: CASSLRMQGNTEAFF
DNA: TGTGCCAGCAGCTTGAGGATGCAGGGGAACACTGAAGCTTTCTTT

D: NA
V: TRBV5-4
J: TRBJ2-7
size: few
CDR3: CASSFRGSVDEQYF
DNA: TGTGCCAGCAGCTTTCGAGGTAGTGTTGACGAGCAGTACTTC